This entry lists 18 T cell receptor beta chains sequenced from one sample in a study of T cells after yellow fever vaccination. TCRdb recomputed calls from the 5' RACE reads with MiXCR, one row per CDR3 protein. The sample shows approximately 580,000 distinct CDR3 sequences, about a sixth of them seen only once. The sample consisted of PBMCs, taken less than 6 days after the first yellow fever vaccination. The source is a man aged 18 to 30 who received the YFV17D yellow fever vaccine.

This clonotype was recorded at least ten times. The rearrangement joins TRBV7-9 to TRBJ1-2, with D possibly being TRBD1 (6 bases). The CDR3 spans 14 residues. Germline assignment: CDR1 SEHNR and CDR2 FQNEAQ (reference sequence). V shed 7 bases and J shed 2 bases, with 14 bases lying between them. The chain's CDR3 is CASTPGHQNYGYTF. Here the CDR3 DNA reads TGTGCCAGCACCCCGGGACATCAAAACTATGGCTACACCTTC.

V gene TRBV5-1 combines with J gene TRBJ1-6; D gene ambiguous. Germline V gives CDR1 SGHRS, CDR2 YFSETQ. This CDR3 is built from 17 residues. Trimming shortened V by 4 bases and J by 0 bases, and 14 bases separated the two germline ends. The CDR3 bases are TGCGCCAGCAGCCCCCTCAGCGCAAGCTCCTATAATTCACCCCTCCACTTT. It is translated as CASSPLSASSYNSPLHF.

This clonotype was recorded a few times. CDR3 sequence: CASFNGGLGYGYTF. For the CDR3, the DNA is TGTGCCAGCTTTAACGGGGGGCTCGGCTATGGCTACACCTTC. The V gene is TRBV6-1, the J gene TRBJ1-2; D may be TRBD1 (6 bases). CDR3 length: 14 residues. V was pared by 8 bases and J by 4 bases, with 17 bases between. Germline lookup yields CDR1 MNHNS and CDR2 SASEGT.

J is TRBJ2-3 and V is TRBV13, with unresolved D. Germline V gene lookup returns CDR1 PRHDT and CDR2 FYEKMQ (reference sequence). The CDR3 is 14 residues long. V lost 0 bases, J lost 4 bases, and 8 bases lay in between. DNA for the CDR3: TGTGCCAGCAGCTTAGGCCTAAGTTCAGATACGCAGTATTTT. As protein: CASSLGLSSDTQYF.

This clonotype has just a few counts. The rearrangement joins TRBV7-6 to TRBJ2-1, with D perhaps given as TRBD1 or TRBD2 (5 bases each). Trimming took off 5 bases at V and 0 bases at J, with 11 bases between the two ends. CDR1 is SGHVS, CDR2 FNYEAQ, per germline. The CDR3 runs 15 residues. In DNA, the CDR3 is TGTGCCAGCAGCCGGGACGGAGGCTCCTACAATGAGCAGTTCTTC. It is translated as CASSRDGGSYNEQFF. Using reference TRBV7-6 and TRBJ2-1 for the parts outside the CDR3, the full variable domain is GAGVSQSPRYKVTKRGQDVALRCDPISGHVSLYWYRQALGQGPEFLTYFNYEAQQDKSGLPNDRFSAERPEGSISTLTIQRTEQRDSAMYRCASSRDGGSYNEQFFGPGTRLTVL.

This chain uses TRBV7-3 with TRBJ2-5; D possibly corresponds to TRBD2 (6 bases). The CDR3 spans 15 residues. V was shortened by 0 bases and J by 5 bases, with 13 bases between the two germline ends. Germline V gene lookup returns CDR1 SGHTA and CDR2 FQGTGA. The CDR3 DNA reads TGTGCCAGCAGCTTAACAAAAGCCGGAGGGGAGACCCAGTACTTC. Protein sequence: CASSLTKAGGETQYF.

This clonotype was found a few times. This sequence joins TRBV5-5 and TRBJ1-2, with TRBD1 matching 10 bases. Germline trimming cut 4 bases from V and 5 bases from J; bases unmatched to any gene: 11. Germline V gene sequence: CDR1 SGHKS, CDR2 YYEKEE (reference sequence). This CDR3 has 16 residues. The CDR3 nucleotides are TGTGCCAGCAGCGCCGGGACAGGGGATCTCCGTTATGGCTACACCTTC. It specifies CASSAGTGDLRYGYTF.

This chain uses TRBV7-9 with TRBJ1-1; D not certain. Trimming stripped 5 bases from V and 4 bases from J, with 8 bases between. The length of the CDR3 is 12 residues. Germline values: CDR1 SEHNR, CDR2 FQNEAQ (reference sequence). The CDR3 sequence is CASSLESTEAFF. For the CDR3, the DNA is TGTGCCAGCAGCCTAGAGAGCACTGAAGCTTTCTTT.

The chain combines TRBV4-1 with TRBJ2-1; 9 positions match TRBD1. V was clipped by 6 bases and J by 1 base; unmatched bases: 7. Germline CDR1 and CDR2: MGHRA and YSYEKL. The CDR3 is 16 residues long. The CDR3 region has the DNA TGCGCCAGCAGGAAGGGACAGGGCAGGTCCTACAATGAGCAGTTCTTC. Amino acids: CASRKGQGRSYNEQFF.

The rearrangement joins TRBV12-5 to TRBJ1-2, with D tentatively TRBD1 (5 bases). Trimming pared 0 bases from V and 5 bases from J, leaving 16 bases between. This CDR3 is built from 16 residues. In germline, CDR1 is LGHNT, CDR2 FRNRAP. CDR3 DNA sequence: TGTGCTAGTGGTTTGGTGCTGGGCAGGGACCCATATGGCTACACCTTC. Translated: CASGLVLGRDPYGYTF.

The V and J genes are TRBV7-2 and TRBJ2-5, with D tentatively TRBD1 (5 bases). There are 14 residues in the CDR3. V dropped 2 bases and J dropped 5 bases, with 12 bases sitting between them. Germline CDR1 and CDR2: SGHTA and FQGNSA. CDR3 bases: TGTGCCAGCAGCTTACCAGGGATACGGGAGACCCAGTACTTC. Encoded protein: CASSLPGIRETQYF.

This clonotype turned up a few times. The V call is TRBV7-9, the J call TRBJ1-4; D is unclear. The ends were cut back, 1 base at V and 10 bases at J, with 10 bases in the middle. The germline V gene has CDR1 SEHNR and CDR2 FQNEAQ (reference sequence). The CDR3 totals 13 residues. Written as DNA, the CDR3 is TGTGCCAGCAGCTTAGAAGTTTCGGGAAAACTGTTTTTT. Its translation: CASSLEVSGKLFF.

The chain employs TRBV23-1 and TRBJ2-1; D remains unclear. TRBV23-1 is noted as an ORF with a role that remains uncertain. Trimming shortened V by 0 bases and J by 5 bases, and 11 bases separated the two germline ends. The CDR3 spans 15 residues. The CDR3 DNA reads as TGCGCCAGCAGTCAATCGCGGTGCCTCCACAATGAGCAGTTCTTC. Protein sequence: CASSQSRCLHNEQFF.

The table lists this clonotype with a few counts. The chain couples TRBV7-9 to TRBJ2-1; 10 positions agree with TRBD1. Losses at the gene ends were 7 bases for V and 7 bases for J; bases not matched to a gene: 10. The germline CDR1 and CDR2 sequences are SEHNR and FQNEAQ (reference sequence). The CDR3 spans 15 residues. The CDR3 DNA reads as TGTGCCAGCACCCTGGGGACAGGGGTATGGAATGAGCAGTTCTTC. This sequence encodes CASTLGTGVWNEQFF. Full variable domain (outside the CDR3, taken from reference TRBV7-9 and TRBJ2-1): DTGVSQNPRHKITKRGQNVTFRCDPISEHNRLYWYRQTLGQGPEFLTYFQNEAQLEKSRLLSDRFSAERPKGSFSTLEIQRTEQGDSAMYLCASTLGTGVWNEQFFGPGTRLTVL.

This clonotype was observed a few times. V gene TRBV10-3 combines with J gene TRBJ1-1, with D unclear. The V gene's germline CDR1 is ENHRY and CDR2 SYGVKD. This CDR3 is built from 15 residues. Trimming removed 0 bases from V and 2 bases from J, with 10 bases in between. CDR3 sequence reads: CAISESTSPNTEAFF. DNA for the CDR3: TGTGCCATCAGTGAGTCGACCAGCCCCAACACTGAAGCTTTCTTT.

V usage is TRBV20-1 and J usage is TRBJ1-1; D remains ambiguous. Per germline, CDR1 DFQATT and CDR2 SNEGSKA (reference sequence). The CDR3 sequence is 13 residues long. V dropped 5 bases and J dropped 0 bases, with 10 bases sitting between them. The CDR3 DNA follows: TGCAGTGCTCCAAAGGAGCTGAACACTGAAGCTTTCTTT. Translating it yields CSAPKELNTEAFF.

This clonotype was counted many times. The chain links TRBV20-1 to TRBJ2-1; 10 bases map to TRBD2. V dropped 5 bases and J dropped 9; count of bases not matched to a gene: 13. Per the germline V gene, CDR1 is DFQATT and CDR2 is SNEGSKA (reference sequence). The CDR3 runs to 15 residues. CDR3 nucleotide sequence: TGCAGTGCTCCCTTAGCGGGGGGTCTCCTGGGTGAGCAGTTCTTC. This sequence encodes CSAPLAGGLLGEQFF.

This clonotype appeared a few times. V gene TRBV4-2 combines with J gene TRBJ2-1; 9 bases match TRBD2. Germline V CDR1 and CDR2: LGHNA, YNFKEQ. V was pared by 0 bases and J by 8 bases, with 8 bases of the junction left unmatched. The CDR3 loop spans 16 amino acids. The CDR3 loop reads CASSQDERGVGYEQFF. CDR3 DNA sequence: TGTGCCAGCAGCCAAGATGAGCGGGGGGTCGGCTATGAGCAGTTCTTC.